This T cell receptor (beta chain) is from a study of T cells in Graves' hyperthyroidism and ophthalmopathy. Study-level findings and limits: In blood, most of the thyroid clonotypes expanded above 0.001 were also present.

An absence of ophthalmopathy progression within 18 months meant stable Graves' hyperthyroidism. TCR beta CDR3 region amplification was performed from RNA transcripts. First-round RT-PCR of the TCR CDR3 relied on the HTBI primer set. One entry per CDR3 protein results from TCRdb running MiXCR on the multiplex PCR reads. The sample lists some 400,000 distinct CDR3 sequences; about 20% were seen once. Many counts were recorded for this clonotype. Its antigen is currently unknown. The sequenced sample consisted of blood. The clonotype comes from a young woman with Graves' hyperthyroidism.

The CDR3 bases are TGTGCCAGCAGCTGGTCACTACAGGGCCGGAAGGACTATGGCTACACCTTC. Its translation is CASSWSLQGRKDYGYTF. The chain has TRBV11-1 and TRBJ1-2; D perhaps matches TRBD1 (6 bases). V dropped 4 bases and J dropped 3 bases, with 21 bases sitting between them. Germline assignment: CDR1 SGHAT and CDR2 FQDESV (reference sequence). The CDR3 contains 17 residues.